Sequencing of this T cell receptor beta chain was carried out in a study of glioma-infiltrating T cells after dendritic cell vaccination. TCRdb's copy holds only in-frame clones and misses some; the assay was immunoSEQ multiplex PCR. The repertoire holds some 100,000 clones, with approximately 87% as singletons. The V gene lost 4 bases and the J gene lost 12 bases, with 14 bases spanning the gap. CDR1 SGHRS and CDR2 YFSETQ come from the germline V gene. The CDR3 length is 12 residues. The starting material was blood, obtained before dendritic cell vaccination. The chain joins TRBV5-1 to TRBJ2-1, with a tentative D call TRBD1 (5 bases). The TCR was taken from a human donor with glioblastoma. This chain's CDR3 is CASSGQGALQFF. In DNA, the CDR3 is TGCGCCAGCAGCGGCCAAGGGGCCTTGCAGTTCTTC.